These 24 T cell receptor beta chains came from one sample sequenced in a study of blood T cell repertoires in COVID-19. Some clones are missing from TCRdb's copy, which holds only in-frame ones; the method was immunoSEQ multiplex PCR. Of about 120,000 clones in the sample, roughly 80% were seen once. The sequencing sample was made of peripheral blood. These receptors were collected from a human donor in a cohort sampled during active COVID-19.

V is TRBV30 and J is TRBJ2-5; 12 bases match TRBD1. V lost 7 bases and J lost 2; bases outside the gene matches: 11. The CDR3 loop spans 16 amino acids. The germline CDR1 and CDR2 sequences are GTSNPN and SVGIG (reference sequence). CDR3 DNA sequence: TGTGCCTCAATGGGGGGGACAGGGGGCTTTCAAGAGACCCAGTACTTC. Its translation: CASMGGTGGFQETQYF.

The sample holds a few counts of this clone. The J gene is TRBJ1-1, the V gene TRBV6-5; D remains unclear. CDR1 and CDR2 (germline): MNHEY, SVGAGI. The CDR3 sequence is 14 residues long. V was pared by 0 bases and J by 1 base, with 6 bases between. The CDR3 sequence is CASSYSTRNTEAFF. The CDR3 DNA follows: TGTGCCAGCAGTTACTCGACTCGGAACACTGAAGCTTTCTTT.

The rearrangement joins TRBV3-1 (or the pseudogene TRBV3-2) to TRBJ2-7; 11 bases agree with TRBD2. The CDR3 loop spans 16 amino acids. The germline gives CDR1 LGHDT, CDR2 YNNKEL (reference sequence). With V trimmed by 0 bases and J by 9 bases, 10 bases remained unmatched. The CDR3 nucleotides are TGTGCCAGCAGCCAAGATCTCACTAGCGGGAGCTTTGGGCAGTACTTC. The encoded protein is CASSQDLTSGSFGQYF.

The genes are TRBV4-3 and TRBJ2-1; D call uncertain. The V gene's germline CDR1 is LGHNA and CDR2 YSLEER. This CDR3 is built from 14 residues. V lost 0 bases and J lost 5, with 8 bases in between. The CDR3 loop is CASSQDTENNEQFF. In DNA form, the CDR3 reads TGCGCCAGCAGCCAAGACACAGAGAACAATGAGCAGTTCTTC.

V is TRBV7-6 and J is TRBJ2-2, with a weak D call TRBD1 (5 bases). Per the germline V gene, CDR1 is SGHVS and CDR2 is FNYEAQ. The V and J ends lost 5 bases and 6 bases respectively, with 16 bases between them. This CDR3 has 15 residues. The CDR3 protein is CASSQMSQGPGELFF. The DNA of the CDR3 is TGTGCCAGCAGCCAAATGAGTCAGGGCCCCGGGGAGCTGTTTTTT.

This clone came up a few times. The chain combines TRBV6-2 or TRBV6-3 with TRBJ1-1, with D possibly matching TRBD1 (5 bases). V lost 3 bases to trimming and J lost 8 bases, with 10 bases between them. From germline, CDR1 is MNHEY and CDR2 SVGEGT. The CDR3 extends over 12 amino acids. This CDR3 reads CASSYEEGEAFF. The DNA for the CDR3 is TGTGCCAGCAGTTATGAGGAGGGGGAAGCTTTCTTT.

The DNA for the CDR3 is TGTGCCAGCAGCCGCTCCGAGGGTCGGACCGGGGAGCTGTTTTTT. This gives the protein CASSRSEGRTGELFF. The V call is TRBV7-3, the J call TRBJ2-2; possible D gene TRBD2, 5 bases. The germline V gene has CDR1 SGHTA and CDR2 FQGTGA. The CDR3 covers 15 residues. Deletions cut 5 bases from V and 5 bases from J, with 15 bases between.

The V call is TRBV5-1, the J call TRBJ2-2, with D possibly TRBD2 on 5 matching bases. Germline-derived CDR1 and CDR2 are SGHRS and YFSETQ. V lost 0 bases and J 6 bases, leaving 9 bases between the germline ends. The CDR3 spans 14 residues. CDR3 loop: CASSLGERAGELFF. The CDR3 bases are TGCGCCAGCAGCTTGGGGGAGAGGGCCGGGGAGCTGTTTTTT.

This clone was found once. The rearrangement links TRBV5-6 to TRBJ1-1, with 9 nucleotides matching TRBD1. The germline V gene encodes CDR1 SGHDT and CDR2 YYEEEE. This CDR3 contains 14 residues. The V gene end was trimmed by 4 bases and the J gene end by 1 base; junction bases not matched to a gene: 2. For the CDR3, the DNA is TGTGCCAGCAGCCAGGACAGGGGGAACACTGAAGCTTTCTTT. Its translation is CASSQDRGNTEAFF. Using reference TRBV5-6 and TRBJ1-1 for the parts outside the CDR3, the full variable domain is DAGVTQSPTHLIKTRGQQVTLRCSPKSGHDTVSWYQQALGQGPQFIFQYYEEEERQRGNFPDRFSGHQFPNYSSELNVNALLLGDSALYLCASSQDRGNTEAFFGQGTRLTVV.

The sample holds a few counts of this clone. J is TRBJ2-7 and V is TRBV5-4; tentatively, D is TRBD1 (7 bases). Germline V gene lookup returns CDR1 SGHNT and CDR2 YYREEE (reference sequence). The V gene lost 0 bases and the J gene lost 3 bases, with 19 bases spanning the gap. The CDR3 has 17 amino acids. The CDR3 region is CASSLASGSRGVYEQYF. CDR3 nucleotide sequence: TGTGCCAGCAGCTTGGCGTCAGGTTCCAGGGGGGTCTACGAGCAGTACTTC.

The V gene is TRBV4-1, the J gene TRBJ2-1; 9 bases are shared with TRBD2. V shed 5 bases, J shed 10 bases, and the junction held 12 bases outside the gene matches. The CDR3 is 15 residues long. In germline, CDR1 is MGHRA, CDR2 YSYEKL. For the CDR3, the DNA is TGCGCCAGCAGCAAGGGACTAGCCGGACGAGGGGAGCAGTTCTTC. Translation: CASSKGLAGRGEQFF.

This clone was picked up one time. The rearrangement uses TRBV5-6 and TRBJ2-1; 9 bases are shared with TRBD2. The germline gives CDR1 SGHDT, CDR2 YYEEEE. The J segment lost 9 bases and the V segment lost 2 bases, leaving 12 bases of the junction unmatched. The CDR3 spans 16 residues. CDR3 sequence (DNA): TGTGCCAGCAGCTTATCTAGCGGGAAAGTATATAGTGAGCAGTTCTTC. It is translated as CASSLSSGKVYSEQFF.

In its sample, this clone was seen a few times. The chain joins TRBV5-1 to TRBJ2-7; 10 nucleotides align to TRBD1. The V and J ends lost 3 bases and 3 bases, in that order; junction bases with no gene match: 6. The CDR3 runs to 15 residues. Germline loops: CDR1 SGHRS, CDR2 YFSETQ. This CDR3 reads CASSWDGTGDYEQYF. CDR3 coding DNA: TGCGCCAGCAGCTGGGATGGGACAGGGGACTACGAGCAGTACTTC.

J is TRBJ2-5 and V is TRBV9; 9 bases map to TRBD1. The CDR3 runs 14 residues. V shed 4 bases and J 1 base; nucleotides not matched to a gene: 2. Germline-derived CDR1 and CDR2 are SGDLS and YYNGEE. The CDR3 sequence is CASSPGQGQETQYF. CDR3 coding DNA: TGTGCCAGCAGCCCGGGACAGGGCCAAGAGACCCAGTACTTC.

This rearrangement joins TRBV5-8 to TRBJ1-1; no reliable D call. This CDR3 region has 13 residues. V lost 4 bases and J lost 4, with 11 bases in between. CDR1 is SGHTS and CDR2 is YDEGEE in the germline V gene. The CDR3 protein is CASSPRFITEAFF. The CDR3 DNA is TGTGCCAGCAGCCCCCGTTTTATCACTGAAGCTTTCTTT.

This rearrangement joins TRBV9 to TRBJ1-2; possible D gene TRBD1, 6 bases. Germline V gene lookup returns CDR1 SGDLS and CDR2 YYNGEE. The V end was cut by 3 bases, the J end by 7 bases, with 28 bases between. The CDR3 totals 18 residues. CDR3 region: CASSADLGLTGFFGGYTF. The CDR3 nucleotides are TGTGCCAGCAGCGCAGACCTCGGTTTAACAGGGTTTTTCGGTGGCTACACCTTC.

The chain recombines TRBV27 with TRBJ2-7; 11 nucleotides line up with TRBD2. The CDR3 spans 15 residues. The junction had 7 bases not matched to a gene; V was cut back by 5 bases and J by 4 bases. Germline lookup yields CDR1 MNHEY and CDR2 SMNVEV (reference sequence). The CDR3: CASSDSGRAGYEQYF. CDR3 bases: TGTGCCAGCAGTGATAGCGGGAGGGCGGGTTACGAGCAGTACTTC.

This clone was counted a single time. V and J are TRBV3-1 (or the pseudogene TRBV3-2) and TRBJ1-2; possibly TRBD1 for D (5 bases). V was pared by 4 bases and J by 8 bases, with 14 bases between. This CDR3 spans 13 amino acids. Germline V gene lookup returns CDR1 LGHDT and CDR2 YNNKEL (reference sequence). The CDR3 loop is CASSLRDFGGYTF. The CDR3 coding sequence is TGTGCCAGCAGCCTCAGGGATTTCGGCGGCTACACCTTC.

The gene calls are TRBV2 and TRBJ1-2; D is possibly TRBD1 (5 bases). The ends were cut back, 9 bases at V and 3 bases at J, with 11 bases in the middle. This CDR3 spans 12 amino acids. The germline V gene encodes CDR1 SNHLY and CDR2 FYNNEI. CDR3 DNA sequence: TGTGCCAGTACAGGAAATTACTATGGCTACACCTTC. It specifies CASTGNYYGYTF.

V usage is TRBV29-1 and J usage is TRBJ1-2; 12 bases are a match to TRBD1. V dropped 5 bases and J dropped 2; count of bases not matched to a gene: 9. The CDR3 runs 16 residues. Germline V gives CDR1 SQVTM, CDR2 ANQGSEA. The CDR3 is CSVNGDRGLSNYGYTF. CDR3 coding DNA: TGCAGCGTTAATGGGGACAGGGGGCTCTCGAACTATGGCTACACCTTC.

The chain employs TRBV6-4 and TRBJ2-3; D is ambiguous. CDR3 size: 12 residues. CDR1 and CDR2 from the germline V gene are MRHNA and SNTAGT. Trimming removed 6 bases from V and 6 bases from J, with 10 bases in between. The CDR3 reads CASRSTSDTQYF. The CDR3 DNA is TGTGCCAGCAGGAGTACTTCCGATACGCAGTATTTT.

This clone has only one observation. The J gene is TRBJ1-2, the V gene TRBV5-4, with TRBD1 matching over 8 bases. Germline V gene lookup returns CDR1 SGHNT and CDR2 YYREEE (reference sequence). V shed 2 bases and J 7 bases; nucleotides not matched to a gene: 4. This CDR3 is 13 amino acids long. This CDR3 is CASSFSGGSGYTF. The CDR3 DNA is TGTGCCAGCAGCTTTTCAGGGGGCAGTGGCTACACCTTC. Supplemented by reference TRBV5-4 and TRBJ1-2, the full variable domain reads ETGVTQSPTHLIKTRGQQVTLRCSSQSGHNTVSWYQQALGQGPQFIFQYYREEENGRGNFPPRFSGLQFPNYSSELNVNALELDDSALYLCASSFSGGSGYTFGSGTRLTVV.

This clone was seen just once. The V and J genes are TRBV27 and TRBJ2-2; 7 nucleotides line up with TRBD1. The V gene end was trimmed by 5 bases and the J gene end by 7 bases; junction bases not matched to a gene: 7. The CDR3 consists of 14 residues. Germline CDR1 MNHEY, CDR2 SMNVEV (reference sequence). CDR3 nucleotides: TGTGCCAGCAGTCCCCGAGGGGGCGTCGGGGAGCTGTTTTTT. Its protein product is CASSPRGGVGELFF.

V usage is TRBV2 and J usage is TRBJ2-1, with TRBD2 identical over 8 bases. The CDR3 is made up of 15 amino acids. The V segment lost 3 bases and the J segment 2 bases; nucleotides outside the gene matches: 3. The germline V gene encodes CDR1 SNHLY and CDR2 FYNNEI. This CDR3 reads CASSDTGGPYNEQFF. Here the CDR3 DNA reads TGTGCCAGCAGTGACACGGGGGGGCCCTACAATGAGCAGTTCTTC. Full variable domain (rest looked up from reference TRBV2 and TRBJ2-1): EPEVTQTPSHQVTQMGQEVILRCVPISNHLYFYWYRQILGQKVEFLVSFYNNEISEKSEIFDDQFSVERPDGSNFTLKIRSTKLEDSAMYFCASSDTGGPYNEQFFGPGTRLTVL.